This is a list of T cell receptor beta chains from one sample in a study of CD8 T cells in Susac syndrome. One entry per CDR3 protein, called by TCRdb with MiXCR from the immunoSEQ multiplex PCR reads. This table has a few hundred thousand distinct CDR3 sequences, more than 75% appearing once. The sequencing input was CD8+ T cells from PBMCs. All receptors come from a human donor with multiple sclerosis. Each CDR3 is given with its conserved first and last residue. A D gene is named only where the DNA matches it firmly. Clone sizes are given selectively: once, few, many, or a class where the clone is expanded.

TRBV7-9,-,-,TRBJ2-4,TGTGCCAGCAGCTCTGACAGCGCCAAAAACATTCAGTACTTC,CASSSDSAKNIQYF
TRBV18,TRBD1,-,TRBJ2-1,TGTGCCAGCTCACCCCAAGGGACAGGGGCCGAGGGGGGTAATGAGCAGTTCTTC,CASSPQGTGAEGGNEQFF
TRBV7-9,-,-,TRBJ2-5,TGTGCCAGCAGCTTTAGGGACTTGAAGCAAGAGACCCAGTACTTC,CASSFRDLKQETQYF
TRBV27,-,once,TRBJ2-4,TGTGCCAGCAGTTCACTTGTACAACAGCGGATAGCCAAAAACATTCAGTACTTC,CASSSLVQQRIAKNIQYF
TRBV28,TRBD2,-,TRBJ2-3,TGTGCCAGCAGCCCCATAGCGGGGTACGATACGCAGTATTTT,CASSPIAGYDTQYF
TRBV13,-,once,TRBJ2-7,TGTGCCAGCAGCTTGTTAGGACACAGGGTTCCAGAATCCTACGAGCAGTACTTC,CASSLLGHRVPESYEQYF
TRBV5-5,TRBD1,-,TRBJ2-7,TGTGCCAGCAGCTGGGACCGGGACAGAGGCGCCTACGAGCAGTACTTC,CASSWDRDRGAYEQYF
TRBV30,-,-,TRBJ1-2,TGTGCCCCCATCGGGGGTGGCTACACCTTC,CAPIGGGYTF
TRBV12-3/TRBV12-4,-,-,TRBJ2-7,TGTGCCAGCAGGAGCAGCTCCTACGAGCAGTACTTC,CASRSSSYEQYF
TRBV18,-,-,TRBJ1-1,TGTGCCAGCTCACACGCAGGCCACACTGAAGCTTTCTTT,CASSHAGHTEAFF
TRBV20-1,-,-,TRBJ2-7,TGCAGTGCTAGGGACGGGCATAGCTCCTACGAGCAGTACTTC,CSARDGHSSYEQYF
TRBV11-2,-,-,TRBJ2-1,TGTGCCAGCAGCTTCAGGGTTTTTGTCGTGAATGAGCAGTTCTTC,CASSFRVFVVNEQFF
TRBV16,-,-,TRBJ2-7,TGTGCCAGCACCGAAACAGCTTCCTACGAGCAGTACTTC,CASTETASYEQYF
TRBV15,TRBD1,-,TRBJ2-6,TGTGCCACCACACCTGGGACAGGGGACACCAACGTCCTGACTTTC,CATTPGTGDTNVLTF
TRBV7-9,TRBD2,once,TRBJ2-2,TGTGCCAGCAGCACGGGACTATCCCAACCCGGGGAGCTGTTTTTT,CASSTGLSQPGELFF
TRBV7-9,-,few,TRBJ1-1,TGTGCCAGCAGGTCGGGGGGGAACACTGAAGCTTTCTTT,CASRSGGNTEAFF
TRBV27,TRBD2,-,TRBJ2-2,TGTGCCAGCAGTCGAGGGAGGGAGAGGGACACCGGGGAGCTGTTTTTT,CASSRGRERDTGELFF
TRBV15,TRBD2,-,TRBJ2-3,TGTGCCACCAGCAGAGGGCTAGCGGAGAGCACAGATACGCAGTATTTT,CATSRGLAESTDTQYF
TRBV9,-,-,TRBJ1-1,TGTGCCAGCAGCCCAAAGGTCGCCACAGGGAGGACCACTGAAGCTTTCTTT,CASSPKVATGRTTEAFF
TRBV13,-,once,TRBJ2-7,TGTGCCAGCAGCTCCGGGTCCGAACAAACCGCCTACGAGCAGTACTTC,CASSSGSEQTAYEQYF
TRBV6-1,-,-,TRBJ2-3,TGTGCCAGCAGTTTACAGGGAGGGACAGATACGCAGTATTTT,CASSLQGGTDTQYF
TRBV7-9,TRBD1,-,TRBJ2-1,TGTGCCAGCAGCTTACGGACAGGGATATACAATGAGCAGTTCTTC,CASSLRTGIYNEQFF
TRBV28,-,-,TRBJ1-3,TGTGCCAGCAGCACCTATGGGTCTGGAAACACCATATATTTT,CASSTYGSGNTIYF
TRBV19,TRBD1,-,TRBJ2-7,TGTGCCAGTAGCCAACTCCGGGACAGGGGGAACGAGCAGTACTTC,CASSQLRDRGNEQYF
TRBV7-8,-,once,TRBJ2-7,TGTGCCAGCAGCCCAGGTCCAGGGGAGGGCTACGAGCAGTACTTC,CASSPGPGEGYEQYF
TRBV27,-,-,TRBJ2-3,TGTGCCAGCAGTTTATCGGCTCAACTACTTAATACGCAGTATTTT,CASSLSAQLLNTQYF
TRBV11-2,-,-,TRBJ2-7,TGTGCCAGCAGCCCACAGTCGGGGGAGACCTACGAGCAGTACTTC,CASSPQSGETYEQYF
TRBV27,TRBD2,-,TRBJ2-3,TGTGCCAGCAGTTTATCGCGTTCGCCGATCGGGACTAGCGGGCGAAGCACAGATACGCAGTATTTT,CASSLSRSPIGTSGRSTDTQYF
TRBV27,-,-,TRBJ1-2,TGTGCCAGCAGTCCGGATACTGGACCGTTCCAATTGTGGGGCTACACCTTC,CASSPDTGPFQLWGYTF
TRBV5-1,-,-,TRBJ2-1,TGCGCCAGCAGCTTGAGGGCGGGGACCTACGATGAGCAGTTCTTC,CASSLRAGTYDEQFF
TRBV25-1,-,-,TRBJ2-1,TGTGCCAGCAGTGAACCAGCGGGTGAGCAGTTCTTC,CASSEPAGEQFF
TRBV3-1,TRBD1,few,TRBJ2-2,TGTGCCAGCAGCCAAGACCAGGGGGACACCGGGGAGCTGTTTTTT,CASSQDQGDTGELFF
TRBV2,-,once,TRBJ1-2,TGTGCCAGCAGCAACCACAGGCCTCCGGAGGGTGGCTACACCTTC,CASSNHRPPEGGYTF
TRBV9,-,once,TRBJ1-3,TGTGCCAGCAGCGTAGAAGACTCCTTTTTCTCTGGAAACACCATATATTTT,CASSVEDSFFSGNTIYF
TRBV6-6,-,few,TRBJ1-6,TGTGCCAGCAGTTACAACCAGGGAACTTCACCCCTCCACTTT,CASSYNQGTSPLHF
TRBV27,TRBD1,-,TRBJ2-7,TGTGCCAGCAGTTTAGGGACAGGGCCCAGGGAGGAGCAGTACTTC,CASSLGTGPREEQYF
TRBV9,-,-,TRBJ2-2,TGTGCCAGCAGCCGAACAACCGGGGAGCTGTTTTTT,CASSRTTGELFF
TRBV7-6,-,once,TRBJ1-6,TGTGCCAGCAGCTTAAATAAGGGCAGGTCGAATTCACCCCTCCACTTT,CASSLNKGRSNSPLHF
TRBV7-9,-,once,TRBJ2-7,TGTGCCAGCAGCCCCCGGGAAGGCCCGAGCTCCTACGAGCAGTACTTC,CASSPREGPSSYEQYF
TRBV13,TRBD1,-,TRBJ2-1,TGTGCCAGCAGCGTGGACGCCGGGACAGCCTACAATGAGCAGTTCTTC,CASSVDAGTAYNEQFF
TRBV27,TRBD2,-,TRBJ2-1,TGTGCCACCCGTGTGGGACTAGCGTTGTACAATGAGCAGTTCTTC,CATRVGLALYNEQFF
TRBV2,-,-,TRBJ1-5,TGTGCCAGCAGGGAGGGGATGAGCAATCAGCCCCAGCATTTT,CASREGMSNQPQHF
TRBV5-4,-,once,TRBJ1-2,TGTGCCAGCAGCCCTCGACAGCCCGAACGCTATGGCTACACCTTC,CASSPRQPERYGYTF
TRBV27,-,few,TRBJ2-7,TGTGCCAGCAGCCCTCGCGAGAGGGGTCTCGAGCAGTACTTC,CASSPRERGLEQYF
TRBV7-3,TRBD1,-,TRBJ1-6,TGTGCCAGCAGCTCGGGGACAGTTAGGAATTCACCCCTCCACTTT,CASSSGTVRNSPLHF
TRBV15,TRBD1,-,TRBJ1-5,TGTGCCACCAGCAGATCGGACAGGGAAGGTGAGCCCCAGCATTTT,CATSRSDREGEPQHF
TRBV9,-,few,TRBJ2-7,TGTGCCAGCAGTCCGGGGCACCGAAGCGAGCAGTACTTC,CASSPGHRSEQYF
TRBV12-3/TRBV12-4,-,-,TRBJ1-1,TGTGCCAGCAGTTTTAACCCCCTGGCTGAAGCTTTCTTT,CASSFNPLAEAFF
TRBV11-3,TRBD2,-,TRBJ2-1,TGTGCCAGCAGTTCGGAGGGACTAGCGGGAGATGAGCAGTTCTTC,CASSSEGLAGDEQFF
TRBV7-2,TRBD1,-,TRBJ2-7,TGTGCCAGCAGCTATTCCGGGACAGGATCCTACGAGCAGTACTTC,CASSYSGTGSYEQYF
TRBV11-1,-,-,TRBJ2-2,TGTGCCAGCAGCCCGGCCGCGGAGCTGTTTTTT,CASSPAAELFF
TRBV28,-,few,TRBJ2-5,TGTGCCAGCAGTCTAGGGGGGGATATATACTTC,CASSLGGDIYF
TRBV7-7,-,-,TRBJ2-7,TGTGCTAGCAGCCCGGAGACAGGGAGGCCCTACGAGCAGTACTTC,CASSPETGRPYEQYF
TRBV27,TRBD2,-,TRBJ2-7,TGTGCCAGCAGTTTCGGGACTACCTACGAGCAGTACTTC,CASSFGTTYEQYF
TRBV7-9,-,-,TRBJ2-3,TGTGCCAGCAGCCAGACCGGTGCGCAGTATTTT,CASSQTGAQYF
TRBV10-1,-,few,TRBJ2-7,TGCGCCAGCAGTGAGGCCGGAGAAACCGGCGAGCAGTACTTC,CASSEAGETGEQYF
TRBV15,-,-,TRBJ1-5,TGTGCCACCAGCAGAGGGGTTCTCAATCAGCCCCAGCATTTT,CATSRGVLNQPQHF
TRBV5-6,-,once,TRBJ2-1,TGTGCCACCTCCTTGGGGTCCAATGAGCAGTTCTTC,CATSLGSNEQFF
TRBV20-1,-,-,TRBJ1-1,TGCAGTGCTAGAGACGGGGTAAACACTGAAGCTTTCTTT,CSARDGVNTEAFF
TRBV2,-,-,TRBJ2-7,TGTGCCAGCAGGGGGGGACCCTCTTGGGAGCAGTACTTC,CASRGGPSWEQYF